The 12 T cell receptor beta chains listed next were all sequenced from one sample in a study of cytomegalovirus exposure and HLA in healthy donors. Primers for the PCR totalled 60 Vbeta and 13 Jbeta. Some clones are missing from TCRdb's copy, which holds only in-frame ones; the method was immunoSEQ multiplex PCR. The data show around 130,000 clones, roughly four fifths seen once. Material for sequencing was PBMCs. These receptors were obtained from a woman aged 40 to 49 in good health and CMV-seropositive.

The rearrangement joins TRBV13 to TRBJ1-3; no clear D gene. CDR1 PRHDT and CDR2 FYEKMQ come from the germline V gene (reference sequence). V dropped 0 bases and J dropped 0 bases, with 9 bases sitting between them. The CDR3 extends over 16 amino acids. The DNA for the CDR3 is TGTGCCAGCAGCTTAGGGGCCGCTAGCTCTGGAAACACCATATATTTT. It is translated as CASSLGAASSGNTIYF.

V is TRBV14 and J is TRBJ2-1; 7 bases line up with TRBD1. The CDR3 has 14 residues. Germline V gene lookup returns CDR1 SGHDN and CDR2 FVKESK. V lost 4 bases, J lost 8 bases, and 8 bases stayed unmatched. In DNA, the CDR3 is TGTGCCAGCAGCCGACAGGGTTTTAGGGATGAGCAGTTCTTC. Translating it yields CASSRQGFRDEQFF.

V is TRBV5-1 and J is TRBJ1-6, with a weak D call TRBD1 (6 bases). The CDR3 contains 18 residues. V lost 5 bases to trimming and J lost 0 bases, with 18 bases between them. Germline CDR1 reads SGHRS; CDR2 reads YFSETQ. Written as DNA, the CDR3 is TGCGCCAGCAGACCCGGGACATTTGCAGACTCCTATAATTCACCCCTCCACTTT. Amino acids: CASRPGTFADSYNSPLHF.

A word on this clone: The junction does not match germline at one end; this may be a read error. J is TRBJ2-5 and V is TRBV10-1, with 8 bases identical to TRBD2. The germline V gene has CDR1 WNHNN and CDR2 SYGVQD (reference sequence). CDR3 length equals 13 residues. The CDR3 here is CASSESGRGAPHF. In DNA, the CDR3 is TGCGCCAGCAGTGAGTCGGGGCGGGGGGCCCCCCACTTC.

The V call is TRBV19, the J call TRBJ2-1, with a tentative D call TRBD1 (5 bases). The V end was cut by 6 bases, the J end by 6 bases, with 15 bases between. The germline gives CDR1 LNHDA, CDR2 SQIVND (reference sequence). The CDR3 is 14 amino acids. The CDR3 is CASRQPDKSNEQFF. CDR3 nucleotides: TGTGCCAGTAGACAACCGGACAAATCCAATGAGCAGTTCTTC.

The rearrangement links TRBV2 to TRBJ1-1; D is unclear. Germline loops: CDR1 SNHLY, CDR2 FYNNEI. Trimming pared 1 base from V and 2 bases from J, leaving 5 bases between. CDR3 length: 13 residues. The CDR3: CASSEGLNTEAFF. CDR3 sequence (DNA): TGTGCCAGCAGTGAAGGACTAAACACTGAAGCTTTCTTT.

The rearrangement joins TRBV9 to TRBJ1-5, with a possible D match to TRBD1 (5 bases). The CDR3 runs to 14 residues. Germline-derived CDR1 and CDR2 are SGDLS and YYNGEE. Trimming cost V 6 bases and J 7 bases, with 17 bases left between them. CDR3 in DNA: TGTGCCAGCAACCCTACGGGGGGGGACCAGCCCCAGCATTTT. Its translation is CASNPTGGDQPQHF.

This clone was seen a few times. DNA for the CDR3: TGTGCCAGCAGCGTAGGGACAGCTAACTATGGCTACACCTTC. Residues: CASSVGTANYGYTF. The rearrangement joins TRBV9 to TRBJ1-2; D perhaps matches TRBD1 (6 bases). Germline CDR1 reads SGDLS; CDR2 reads YYNGEE. V lost 0 bases and J lost 0, with 6 bases in between. CDR3 length: 14 amino acids.

This chain's CDR3 is CASLAGAGYGYTF. The CDR3 DNA reads TGTGCCAGCTTGGCAGGGGCTGGCTATGGCTACACCTTC. V usage is TRBV2 and J usage is TRBJ1-2; D perhaps matches TRBD1 (6 bases). Germline CDR1 and CDR2: SNHLY and FYNNEI. This CDR3 has 13 residues. Trimming took 8 bases from V and 4 from J, leaving 14 bases between them.

V is TRBV28 and J is TRBJ1-2; 7 bases align to TRBD1. The CDR3 sequence is 14 residues long. Trimming took 6 bases from V and 4 from J; bases not matched to a gene: 8. Germline V gene lookup returns CDR1 MDHEN and CDR2 SYDVKM. CDR3 loop: CASSLGQISYGYTF. The DNA for the CDR3 is TGTGCCAGCAGCCTGGGACAGATATCCTATGGCTACACCTTC.

CDR3 in DNA: TGTGCCAGCAGTGAAGGGGGCACGGCCACGCTAGGTACTGAAGCTTTCTTT. Translated, it gives CASSEGGTATLGTEAFF. The J gene is TRBJ1-1, the V gene TRBV2; D is possibly TRBD1 (5 bases). Trimming pared 1 base from V and 5 bases from J, leaving 20 bases between. CDR3 length: 17 residues. CDR1 is SNHLY, CDR2 FYNNEI, per germline.

The chain employs TRBV9 and TRBJ1-2, with 7 bases identical to TRBD1. The V segment lost 2 bases and the J segment 2 bases; nucleotides outside the gene matches: 6. The CDR3 spans 15 residues. Germline V lookup: CDR1 SGDLS, CDR2 YYNGEE. The CDR3 spells CASSVDVGQNYGYTF. The CDR3 DNA follows: TGTGCCAGCAGCGTTGACGTGGGACAGAACTATGGCTACACCTTC.